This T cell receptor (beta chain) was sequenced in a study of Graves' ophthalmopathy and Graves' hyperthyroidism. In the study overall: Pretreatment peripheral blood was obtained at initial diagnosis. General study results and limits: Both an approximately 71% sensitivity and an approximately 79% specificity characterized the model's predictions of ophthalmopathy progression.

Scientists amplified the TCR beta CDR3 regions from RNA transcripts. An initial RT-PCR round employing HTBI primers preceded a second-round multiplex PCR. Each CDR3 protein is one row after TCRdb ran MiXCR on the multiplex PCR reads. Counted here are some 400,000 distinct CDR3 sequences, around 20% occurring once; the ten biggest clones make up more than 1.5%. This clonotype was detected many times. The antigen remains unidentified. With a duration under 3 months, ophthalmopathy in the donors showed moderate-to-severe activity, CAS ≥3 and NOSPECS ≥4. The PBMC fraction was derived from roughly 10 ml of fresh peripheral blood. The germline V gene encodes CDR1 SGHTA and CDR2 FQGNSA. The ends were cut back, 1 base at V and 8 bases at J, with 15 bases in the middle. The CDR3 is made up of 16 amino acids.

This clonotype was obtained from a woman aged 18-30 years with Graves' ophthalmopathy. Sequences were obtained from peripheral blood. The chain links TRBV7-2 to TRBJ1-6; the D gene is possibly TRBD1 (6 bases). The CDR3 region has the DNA TGTGCCAGCAGCTTAGGAGGCAGGGGCTTAGATTCACCCCTCCACTTT. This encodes CASSLGGRGLDSPLHF.